This TCR beta chain came from a study of T-cell reconstitution after alpha-beta-depleted transplantation in children. Unique molecular identifiers were used in preparing the TCRbeta library. Each CDR3 protein gets one entry after TCRdb re-called the PCR reads with MiXCR. The sample records 120,000 or so distinct CDR3 sequences, 10% being singletons. This clonotype came up many times. This CDR3 is 16 amino acids long. Germline loops: CDR1 SGHTA, CDR2 FQGNSA. V lost 5 bases to trimming and J lost 5 bases, with 21 bases between them. This clonotype was obtained from a human donor who donated a stem cell graft to a child with acute lymphoblastic leukemia. The material was PBMCs from the stem cell graft donor, obtained from the stem cell graft. This rearrangement joins TRBV7-2 to TRBJ2-5, with a weak D call TRBD1 (6 bases). CDR3 nucleotides: TGTGCCAGCAGCACCCAGGGACAAGGGGCGGTGGAGACCCAGTACTTC. Protein: CASSTQGQGAVETQYF.